One sample yielded the 13 T cell receptor beta chains listed below, sequenced in a study of beta chain features in type 1 diabetes. The entirety of the isolated RNA underwent reverse transcription, so expressed TCRB transcripts were sequenced. Method: immunoSEQ multiplex PCR; TCRdb's copy keeps in-frame clones and lacks some. The sample carries about 320,000 clones, about 15% recorded once. The specimen was central memory CD4+ T cells from blood. The receptors here all came from a young man in good health.

The chain is built from TRBV13 and TRBJ2-7; 8 nucleotides match TRBD2. Germline CDR1 and CDR2: PRHDT and FYEKMQ (reference sequence). V was pared by 5 bases and J by 1 base, with 7 bases of the junction left unmatched. The CDR3 has 15 amino acids. CDR3 nucleotide sequence: TGTGCCAGCAGCCGGACTAGCCGTTTGTCCTACGAGCAGTACGTC. It codes for CASSRTSRLSYEQYV.

The sample holds a few counts of this clone. The gene calls are TRBV10-3 and TRBJ2-1, with TRBD2 identical over 11 bases. CDR1 ENHRY and CDR2 SYGVKD come from the germline V gene. Trimming removed 4 bases from V and 4 bases from J; junction bases left unmatched: 3. This CDR3 is 15 amino acids long. CDR3 sequence (DNA): TGTGCCATCAGTGTGGGGACTAGCGGTTACAATGAGCAGTTCTTC. It is translated as CAISVGTSGYNEQFF.

This clone turned up a few times. The gene calls are TRBV27 and TRBJ2-3; D is perhaps TRBD1 or TRBD2 (6 bases each). The CDR3 loop spans 12 amino acids. Trimming stripped 10 bases from V and 9 bases from J, with 17 bases between. Germline-derived CDR1 and CDR2 are MNHEY and SMNVEV (reference sequence). CDR3 nucleotides: TGTGCCACAACGGGGGCCCAGAGGACGCAGTATTTT. Translating gives CATTGAQRTQYF.

J is TRBJ2-7 and V is TRBV6-6; D may match TRBD1 or TRBD2 (5 bases each). V lost 4 bases to trimming and J lost 1 base, with 17 bases between them. CDR3 length: 16 residues. CDR1 and CDR2 (germline): MNHNY, SVGAGI (reference sequence). CDR3 sequence reads: CASSSTARGGSYEQYV. The CDR3 nucleotides are TGTGCCAGCAGTTCCACCGCCCGGGGCGGATCCTACGAGCAGTACGTC.

The rearrangement links TRBV4-2 to TRBJ1-5; TRBD1 might be the D (6 bases). Germline values: CDR1 LGHNA, CDR2 YNFKEQ. With 6 bases removed from V and 3 bases from J, the gap between germline ends came to 12 bases. The CDR3 consists of 14 residues. CDR3 loop: CASSHQGNNQPQHF. In nucleotides, the CDR3 is TGTGCCAGCAGTCATCAGGGGAACAATCAGCCCCAGCATTTT.

This clone has just a few counts. This chain links TRBV4-2 with TRBJ2-3, with D possibly being TRBD1 (7 bases). Trimming shortened V by 1 base and J by 6 bases, and 17 bases separated the two germline ends. CDR1 and CDR2 (germline): LGHNA, YNFKEQ. The CDR3 has 16 residues. The CDR3 bases are TGTGCCAGCAGCCAAGGATCACTAGCCAGGGGGGATACGCAGTATTTT. Translation gives CASSQGSLARGDTQYF.

This clone was picked up a small number of times. The chain combines TRBV7-2 with TRBJ2-7, with 14 bases matching TRBD2. Germline CDR1 reads SGHTA; CDR2 reads FQGNSA. J lost 5 bases, V lost 5 bases, and 11 bases had no gene match. This CDR3 has 17 amino acids. In DNA, the CDR3 is TGTGCCAGCAGCCCAATAGTGGGACTAGCGGGAGAAAACGAGCAGTACGTC. Translation gives CASSPIVGLAGENEQYV.

The V gene is TRBV11-3, the J gene TRBJ2-5, with unresolved D. CDR1 is SGHNT, CDR2 YENEEA, per germline. V was pared by 5 bases and J by 5 bases, with 12 bases between. The CDR3 consists of 13 residues. The CDR3 loop reads CASSPESVETQYF. CDR3 bases: TGTGCCAGCAGCCCCGAGTCCGTGGAGACCCAGTACTTC.

The genes are TRBV27 and TRBJ2-5, with D perhaps TRBD1 or TRBD2 (5 bases each). The germline V and J ends were trimmed by 1 base and 1 base, with 7 bases remaining between them. The V gene's germline CDR1 is MNHEY and CDR2 SMNVEV (reference sequence). This CDR3 has 14 residues. The CDR3 is CASSLWGPQETQYF. Written as DNA, the CDR3 is TGTGCCAGCAGTTTATGGGGACCCCAAGAGACCCAGTACTTC.

This clone has just a few counts. The CDR3 DNA reads TGTGCCAGCAGCTCGCAAGGAGGAGGGGGCCTTAGGGAGCTGTTTTTT. Translation: CASSSQGGGGLRELFF. The chain couples TRBV7-2 to TRBJ2-2, with a tentative D call TRBD1 (7 bases). Per germline, CDR1 SGHTA and CDR2 FQGNSA. The CDR3 length is 16 residues. Trimming shortened V by 4 bases and J by 9 bases, and 21 bases separated the two germline ends.

The chain is built from TRBV11-3 and TRBJ2-5; no clear D gene. The CDR3 runs to 13 residues. V lost 3 bases to trimming and J lost 3 bases, with 8 bases between them. In germline, CDR1 is SGHNT, CDR2 YENEEA. CDR3 region: CASSFKIKETQYF. DNA of the CDR3: TGTGCCAGCAGCTTTAAGATTAAAGAGACCCAGTACTTC.

The chain has TRBV7-2 and TRBJ2-2; 8 nucleotides match TRBD1. The length of the CDR3 is 17 residues. Per germline, CDR1 SGHTA and CDR2 FQGNSA. Trimming removed 1 base from V and 0 bases from J; junction bases left unmatched: 4. This CDR3 reads CASSLVRTGTNTGELFF. Written as DNA, the CDR3 is TGTGCCAGCAGCTTAGTTCGGACAGGGACGAACACCGGGGAGCTGTTTTTT.

The table lists this clone with many counts. This chain uses TRBV21-1 with TRBJ2-7; the table's D call, TRBD2, was not checked against the DNA. TRBV21-1 is given as a pseudogene. There are 15 residues in the CDR3. The CDR3: CASITGTPKLYEQYV. Written as DNA, the CDR3 is TGTGCCAGCATAACGGGAACACCCAAACTCTACGAGCAGTACGTC.